The present T cell receptor beta chain was sequenced within a study of T cells in Graves' hyperthyroidism and ophthalmopathy (dated by TCRdb to between 2017 and 2020). Regarding the research as a whole: Peripheral blood was sampled at the time of initial diagnosis, prior to any treatment. Prospective prediction of ophthalmopathy was tested in an independent validation cohort of approximately 19 hyperthyroidism patients and some 17 patients who later progressed to ophthalmopathy. In several Graves' hyperthyroidism patients, the study also compared T-cell repertoires from thyroid tissue with T-cell repertoires from blood. For training and testing, the 80 to 100 patients in the discovery cohort were randomly divided in a 7:3 ratio. After blood sampling, hyperthyroidism patients were treated with methimazole at a starting dose of 30 mg daily, and ophthalmopathy patients were treated with high-dose intravenous methylprednisolone. To identify TCR V-J signatures that set the groups apart, the researchers used a discovery cohort of about a hundred patients, made up of around 42 with Graves' ophthalmopathy and 57 with stable Graves' hyperthyroidism. The paper describes TCR Vbeta CDR3 sequencing of about 140 peripheral blood samples, made up of around 41 ophthalmopathy patients, 70 to 75 hyperthyroidism patients and roughly 17 progressor patients. The investigation overall reported the following: A 13 V-J signature model separated ophthalmopathy from stable hyperthyroidism, with 87.88% sensitivity and 81.08% specificity in cross-validation and 80%/75% in testing. Most expanded thyroid clonotypes (frequency above 0.001) were also detected in blood, suggesting blood repertoires may reflect thyroid immune responses. Sample size was not statistically predetermined, and blinding of investigators to group allocation was not performed. In validation, the model predicted progression to ophthalmopathy a median of roughly 6.1 months before onset, with over 60% sensitivity and roughly 77% specificity.

Ophthalmopathy patients had moderately to severely active disease, with a Clinical Activity Score of 3 or more, a NOSPECS grade of 4 or more, and a disease duration of less than 3 months. Exclusion was applied to patients with uncontrolled infections, other autoimmune diseases, pregnancy or lactation. Clinical symptoms, serum thyroxine and TRAb, thyroid ultrasound, and orbital computed tomography formed the basis for the diagnoses. Ficoll-Paque density gradient centrifugation was used to isolate PBMCs from around 9.1 ml of fresh peripheral blood. Trizol reagent was used to extract total RNA, and RNA quality was then checked on an Agilent 2100 Bioanalyzer. Amplification of TCR beta CDR3 regions was carried out from RNA transcripts. The TCR CDR3 was subjected to a first round of RT-PCR using the HTBI primer set and the Qiagen OneStep RT-PCR kit. Libraries were constructed in a second round of multiplex PCR, after which size selection and purification were performed. Sequencing of the libraries was done on an Illumina HiSeq2000 using paired-end 100 bp reads. The authors' analysis ran thus. SOAPnuke was used to process the raw data, with reads discarded if the reads contained adapters or uncalled bases, had a mean Phred below 15, or lacked an exact constant-primer or identifier match. High-quality paired reads were merged using COPE v1.2.5, and each unique nucleotide sequence was defined as a clonotype. MiTCR v1.1 was used to align clonotypes to the IMGT TRBV, TRBD and TRBJ reference segments. Only V-J combinations with frequency above 0.0001, covering approximately 99% of repertoires, were analysed. The TCS score was defined as the ratio of F50 (clonal expansion) to E x V (chaos), calculated using BLOSUM62-based TCRdist between CDR3 peptides within each V-J. Welch's t-statistics and random forest reduced roughly 530 V-J features to roughly 13, which were used in a naive Bayes classifier (R e1071). TCRdb ran its own pipeline on the public reads, namely fastp trimming at Q25 and MiXCR clone calling, and kept in-frame beta chains. Here each entry gathers all rows of one CDR3 protein and keeps the most common genes and DNA. The authors' filters were not applied to this entry. For this sample there are about 250,000 distinct CDR3 sequences; approximately 25% appear just once. The top ten clones comprise around 32% of the sample.

This clonotype was seen ten or more times. Its target antigen remains unknown. No base qualities exist here, and no much larger clone lies one base off it. This clonotype was sampled from a woman in her thirties or forties with Graves' ophthalmopathy. Sequencing was performed on blood.

The sequence in DNA is TGTGCCATCAGTGAGGCGGACCAAAATTCCTACGAGCAGTACTTC. This codes for CAISEADQNSYEQYF. The V and J genes are TRBV10-3 and TRBJ2-7; no D gene call is confident. Taken from the germline V gene, the CDR1 and CDR2 loops are ENHRY and SYGVKD. V is pared back by 2 bases and J by 1 base, with 12 bases lying between the germline termini. The CDR3 runs 15 amino acids, cysteine and phenylalanine included. Only the CDR3 portion is preserved as DNA: 45 bases, with reading frame beginning at the first base.